This T cell receptor beta chain was captured by sequencing in a study of T cell changes during pregnancy in multiple sclerosis. The germline gives CDR1 MNHEY, CDR2 SMNVEV (reference sequence). V lost 6 bases to trimming and J lost 2 bases, with 17 bases between them. The CDR3 is 16 residues long. The assay was immunoSEQ multiplex PCR, and TCRdb's table has in-frame clones only and misses some. The repertoire holds around 34,000 clones, with about nine tenths as singletons. This receptor was identified in a female donor with multiple sclerosis, enrolled in a pregnancy study. V and J are TRBV27 and TRBJ1-5; possibly TRBD1 for D (5 bases). The sample was CD8+ T cells from peripheral blood mononuclear cells, taken in the first trimester of pregnancy. The CDR3 protein is CASRDGGVYGNQPQHF. CDR3 DNA: TGTGCCAGCAGGGACGGGGGGGTCTATGGCAATCAGCCCCAGCATTTT.